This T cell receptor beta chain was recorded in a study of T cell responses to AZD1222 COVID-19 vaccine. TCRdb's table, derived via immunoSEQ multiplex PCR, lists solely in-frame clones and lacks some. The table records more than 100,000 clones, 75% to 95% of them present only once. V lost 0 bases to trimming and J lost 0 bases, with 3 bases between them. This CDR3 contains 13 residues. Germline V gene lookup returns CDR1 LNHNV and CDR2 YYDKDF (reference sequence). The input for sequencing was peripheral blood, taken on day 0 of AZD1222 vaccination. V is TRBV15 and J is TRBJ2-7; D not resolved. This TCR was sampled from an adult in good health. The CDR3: CATSREFSYEQYF. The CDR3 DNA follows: TGTGCCACCAGCAGAGAATTCTCCTACGAGCAGTACTTC.